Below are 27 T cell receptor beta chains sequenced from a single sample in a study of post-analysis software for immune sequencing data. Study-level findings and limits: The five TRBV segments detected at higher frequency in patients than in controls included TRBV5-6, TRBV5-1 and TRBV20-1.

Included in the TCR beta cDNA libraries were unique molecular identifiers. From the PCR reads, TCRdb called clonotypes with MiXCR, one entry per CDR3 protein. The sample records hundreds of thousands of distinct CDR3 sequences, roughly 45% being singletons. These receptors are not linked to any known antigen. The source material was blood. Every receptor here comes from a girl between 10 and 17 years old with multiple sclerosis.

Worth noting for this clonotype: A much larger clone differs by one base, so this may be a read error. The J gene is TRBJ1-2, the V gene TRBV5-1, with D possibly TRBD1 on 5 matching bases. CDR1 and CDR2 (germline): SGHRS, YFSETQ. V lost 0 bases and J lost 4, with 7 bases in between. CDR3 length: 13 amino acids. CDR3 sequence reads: CASSLVGTYGYTF. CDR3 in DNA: TGCGCCAGCAGCTTGGTAGGGACCTATGGCTACACCTTC.

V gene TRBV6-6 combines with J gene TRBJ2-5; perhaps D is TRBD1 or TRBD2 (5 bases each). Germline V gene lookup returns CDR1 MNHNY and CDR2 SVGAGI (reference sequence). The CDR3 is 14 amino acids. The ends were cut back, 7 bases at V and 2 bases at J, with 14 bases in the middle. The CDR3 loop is CASTRDGIQETQYF. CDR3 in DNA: TGTGCCAGCACCAGGGACGGAATACAAGAGACCCAGTACTTC.

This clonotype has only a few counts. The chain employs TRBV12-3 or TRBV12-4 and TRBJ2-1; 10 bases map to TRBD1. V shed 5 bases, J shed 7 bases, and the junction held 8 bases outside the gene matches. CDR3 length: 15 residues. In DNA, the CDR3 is TGTGCCAGCAGTGATGACAGGGGGCGAAGTAATGAGCAGTTCTTC. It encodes CASSDDRGRSNEQFF.

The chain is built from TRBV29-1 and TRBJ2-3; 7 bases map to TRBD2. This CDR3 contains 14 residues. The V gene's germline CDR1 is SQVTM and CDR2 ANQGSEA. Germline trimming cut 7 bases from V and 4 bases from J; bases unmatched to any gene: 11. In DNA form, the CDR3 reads TGCAGCGCGACTAGCAGGAGAACGCCAGATACGCAGTATTTT. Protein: CSATSRRTPDTQYF.

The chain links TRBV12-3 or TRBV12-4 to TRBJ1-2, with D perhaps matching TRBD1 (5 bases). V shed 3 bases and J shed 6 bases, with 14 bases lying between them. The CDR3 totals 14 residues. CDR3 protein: CASSFGQGEDGYTF. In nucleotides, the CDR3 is TGTGCCAGCAGTTTCGGGCAGGGAGAGGATGGCTACACCTTC.

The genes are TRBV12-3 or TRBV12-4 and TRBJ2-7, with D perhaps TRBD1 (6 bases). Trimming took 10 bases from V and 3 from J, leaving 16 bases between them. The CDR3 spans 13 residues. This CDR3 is CATRGSQDYEQYF. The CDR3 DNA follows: TGTGCCACCAGGGGAAGCCAAGACTACGAGCAGTACTTC.

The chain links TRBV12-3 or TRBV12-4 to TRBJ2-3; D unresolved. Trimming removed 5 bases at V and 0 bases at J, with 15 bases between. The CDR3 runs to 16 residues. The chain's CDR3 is CASSPIEEPSTDTQYF. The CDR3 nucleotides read TGTGCCAGCAGTCCGATAGAGGAACCAAGCACAGATACGCAGTATTTT.

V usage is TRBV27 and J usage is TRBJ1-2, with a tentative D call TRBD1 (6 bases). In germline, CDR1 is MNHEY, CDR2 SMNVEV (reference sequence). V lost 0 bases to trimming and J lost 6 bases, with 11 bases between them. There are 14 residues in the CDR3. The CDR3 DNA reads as TGTGCCAGCAGTTTATCTCGGGGGGCGGATGGCTACACCTTC. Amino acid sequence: CASSLSRGADGYTF.

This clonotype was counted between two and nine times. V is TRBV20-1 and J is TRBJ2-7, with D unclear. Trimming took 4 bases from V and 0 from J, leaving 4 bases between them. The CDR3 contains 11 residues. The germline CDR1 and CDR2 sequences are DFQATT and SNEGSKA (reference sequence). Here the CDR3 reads CSATLSYEQYF. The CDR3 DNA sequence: TGCAGTGCTACCCTCTCCTACGAGCAGTACTTC.

The CDR3 nucleotides read TGCAGCGTCGAACTAGGCAGCGAGACCCAGTTCTTC. It encodes CSVELGSETQFF. This sequence joins TRBV29-1 and TRBJ2-5; D possibly corresponds to TRBD2 (5 bases). The J call is in doubt because the DNA end fits TRBJ2-1 better. The CDR3 is made up of 12 amino acids. Germline CDR1 SQVTM, CDR2 ANQGSEA.

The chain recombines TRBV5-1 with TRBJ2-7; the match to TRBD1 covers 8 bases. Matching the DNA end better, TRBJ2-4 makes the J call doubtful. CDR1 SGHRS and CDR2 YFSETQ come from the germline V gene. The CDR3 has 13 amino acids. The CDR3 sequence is CASSGYRGDIQYF. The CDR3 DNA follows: TGCGCCAGCAGCGGATACAGGGGGGACATTCAGTACTTC.

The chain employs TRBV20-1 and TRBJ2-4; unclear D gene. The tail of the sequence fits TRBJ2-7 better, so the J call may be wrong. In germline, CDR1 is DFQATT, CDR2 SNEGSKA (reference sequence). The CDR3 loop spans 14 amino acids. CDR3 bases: TGCAGTGCTAGAGGCAACAGCTCTCCCTACGAGCAGTACTTC. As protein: CSARGNSSPYEQYF.

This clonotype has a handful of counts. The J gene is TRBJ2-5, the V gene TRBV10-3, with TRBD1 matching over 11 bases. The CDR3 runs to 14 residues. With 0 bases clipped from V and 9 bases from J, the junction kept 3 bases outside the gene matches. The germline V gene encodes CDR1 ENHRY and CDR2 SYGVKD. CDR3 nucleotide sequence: TGTGCCATCAGTGAGTCAACGGGACAGGGGGCCCAGTACTTC. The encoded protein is CAISESTGQGAQYF.

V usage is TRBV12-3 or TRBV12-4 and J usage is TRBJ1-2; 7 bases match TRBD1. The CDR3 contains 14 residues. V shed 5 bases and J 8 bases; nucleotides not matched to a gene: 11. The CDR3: CASSPNTGARGYTF. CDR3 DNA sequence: TGTGCCAGCAGTCCAAACACAGGGGCCCGCGGCTACACCTTC.

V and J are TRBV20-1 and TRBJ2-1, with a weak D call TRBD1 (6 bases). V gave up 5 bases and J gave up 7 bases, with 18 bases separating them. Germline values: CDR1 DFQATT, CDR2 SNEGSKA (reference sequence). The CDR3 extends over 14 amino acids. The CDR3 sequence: CSAGSPGHRNEQFF. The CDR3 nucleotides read TGCAGTGCTGGCTCCCCGGGACATAGGAATGAGCAGTTCTTC.

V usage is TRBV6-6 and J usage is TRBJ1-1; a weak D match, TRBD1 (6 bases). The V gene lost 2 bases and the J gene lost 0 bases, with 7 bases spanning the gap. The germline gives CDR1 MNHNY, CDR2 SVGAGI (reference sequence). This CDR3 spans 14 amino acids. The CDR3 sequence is CASSYGDMNTEAFF. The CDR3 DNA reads TGTGCCAGCAGTTACGGGGACATGAACACTGAAGCTTTCTTT.

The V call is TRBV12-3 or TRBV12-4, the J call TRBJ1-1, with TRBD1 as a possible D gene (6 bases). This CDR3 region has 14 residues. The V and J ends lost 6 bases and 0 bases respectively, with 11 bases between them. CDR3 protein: CASRRTDLNTEAFF. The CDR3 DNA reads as TGTGCCAGCAGAAGGACAGACCTGAACACTGAAGCTTTCTTT.

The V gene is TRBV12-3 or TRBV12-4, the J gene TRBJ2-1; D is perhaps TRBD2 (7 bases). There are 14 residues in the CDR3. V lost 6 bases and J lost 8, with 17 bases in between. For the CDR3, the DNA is TGTGCCAGCAGGTTTGGTGGGGGGGCCGATGAGCAGTTCTTC. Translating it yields CASRFGGGADEQFF.

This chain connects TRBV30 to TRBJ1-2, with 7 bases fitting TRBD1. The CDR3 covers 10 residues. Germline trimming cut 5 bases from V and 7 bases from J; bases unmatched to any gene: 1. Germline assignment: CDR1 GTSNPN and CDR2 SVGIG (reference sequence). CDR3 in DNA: TGTGCCTGGGGACAGGTTGGCTACACCTTC. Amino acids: CAWGQVGYTF.

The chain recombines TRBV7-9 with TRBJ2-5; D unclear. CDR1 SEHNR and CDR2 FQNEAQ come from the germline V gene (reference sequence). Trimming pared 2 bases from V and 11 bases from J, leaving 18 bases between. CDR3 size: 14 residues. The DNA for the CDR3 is TGTGCCAGCAGCTTATCACCCCCGGATATGGAGCAGTACTTC. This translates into CASSLSPPDMEQYF.

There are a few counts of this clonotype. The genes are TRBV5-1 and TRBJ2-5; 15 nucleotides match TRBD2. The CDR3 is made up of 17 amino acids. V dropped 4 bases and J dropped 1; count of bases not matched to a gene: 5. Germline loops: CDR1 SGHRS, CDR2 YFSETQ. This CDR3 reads CASSLSGLAGGQETQYF. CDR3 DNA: TGCGCCAGCAGCCTATCGGGACTAGCGGGGGGCCAAGAGACCCAGTACTTC.

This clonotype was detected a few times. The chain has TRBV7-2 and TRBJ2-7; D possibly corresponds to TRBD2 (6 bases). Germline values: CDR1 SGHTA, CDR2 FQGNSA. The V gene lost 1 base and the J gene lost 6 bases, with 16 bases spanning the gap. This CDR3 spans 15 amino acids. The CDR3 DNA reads TGTGCCAGCAGCTTAGTGCCCAGTGGGGGGAGCGAGCAGTACTTC. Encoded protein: CASSLVPSGGSEQYF.

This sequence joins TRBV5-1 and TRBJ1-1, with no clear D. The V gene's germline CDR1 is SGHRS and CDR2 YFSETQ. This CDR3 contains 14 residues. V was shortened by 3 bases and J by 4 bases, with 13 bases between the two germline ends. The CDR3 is CASSSIFSGTEAFF. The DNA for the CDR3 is TGCGCCAGCAGCTCTATATTTTCAGGCACTGAAGCTTTCTTT.

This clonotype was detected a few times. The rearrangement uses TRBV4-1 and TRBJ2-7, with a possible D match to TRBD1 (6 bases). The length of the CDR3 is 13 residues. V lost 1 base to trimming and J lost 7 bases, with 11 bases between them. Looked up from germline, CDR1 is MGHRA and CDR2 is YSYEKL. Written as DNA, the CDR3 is TGCGCCAGCAGCCAAGGACAGGCCAAGGAGCAGTACTTC. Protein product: CASSQGQAKEQYF.

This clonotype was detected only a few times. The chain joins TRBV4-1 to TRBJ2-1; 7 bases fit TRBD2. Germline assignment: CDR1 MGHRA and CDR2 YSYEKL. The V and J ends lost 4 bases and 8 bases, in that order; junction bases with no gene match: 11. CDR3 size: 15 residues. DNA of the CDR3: TGCGCCAGCAGCCCTTGGGGGGGGAGTGGGCATGAGCAGTTCTTC. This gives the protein CASSPWGGSGHEQFF.

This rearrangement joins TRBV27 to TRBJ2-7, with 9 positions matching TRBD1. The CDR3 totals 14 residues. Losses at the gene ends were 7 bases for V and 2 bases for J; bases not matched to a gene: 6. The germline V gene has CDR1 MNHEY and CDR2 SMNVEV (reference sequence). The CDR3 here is CASNPGTGPYEQYF. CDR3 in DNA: TGTGCCAGCAATCCCGGGACAGGGCCCTACGAGCAGTACTTC.

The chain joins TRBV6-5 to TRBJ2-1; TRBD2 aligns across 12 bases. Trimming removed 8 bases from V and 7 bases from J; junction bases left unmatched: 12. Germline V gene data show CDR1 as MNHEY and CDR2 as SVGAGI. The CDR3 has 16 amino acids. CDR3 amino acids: CASAILAGGQGNEQFF. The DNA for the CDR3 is TGTGCCAGCGCTATACTAGCGGGAGGCCAGGGGAATGAGCAGTTCTTC.